This T cell receptor beta chain emerged from a study of blood T cell repertoires in COVID-19. Study-level information: Spain, Italy and the United States supplied samples that represented acute and convalescent COVID-19.

The ends were cut back, 6 bases at V and 4 bases at J, with 10 bases in the middle. The CDR3 runs 14 residues. Germline loops: CDR1 SGHAT, CDR2 FQNNGV. The table came from immunoSEQ multiplex PCR; TCRdb's copy has only in-frame clones and leaves some out. The repertoire holds tens of thousands of clones, with around 86% as singletons. J is TRBJ2-6 and V is TRBV11-2, with no clear D. This sequence originates from a man aged 40-49 years with COVID-19, enrolled during active disease. The specimen was peripheral blood. The CDR3 here is CASRGTEGANVLTF. Written as DNA, the CDR3 is TGTGCCAGCAGGGGCACCGAGGGGGCCAACGTCCTGACTTTC.